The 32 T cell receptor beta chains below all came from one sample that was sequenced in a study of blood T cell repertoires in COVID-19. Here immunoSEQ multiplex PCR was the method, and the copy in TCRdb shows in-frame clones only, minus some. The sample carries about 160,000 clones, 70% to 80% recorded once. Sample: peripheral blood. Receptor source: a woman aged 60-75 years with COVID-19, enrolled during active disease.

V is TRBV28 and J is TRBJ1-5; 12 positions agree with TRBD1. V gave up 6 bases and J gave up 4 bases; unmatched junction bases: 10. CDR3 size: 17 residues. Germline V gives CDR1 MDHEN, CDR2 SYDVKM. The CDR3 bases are TGTGCCAGCAGGGGGGGACAGGGGGCGGGCTTAAATCAGCCCCAGCATTTT. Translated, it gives CASRGGQGAGLNQPQHF.

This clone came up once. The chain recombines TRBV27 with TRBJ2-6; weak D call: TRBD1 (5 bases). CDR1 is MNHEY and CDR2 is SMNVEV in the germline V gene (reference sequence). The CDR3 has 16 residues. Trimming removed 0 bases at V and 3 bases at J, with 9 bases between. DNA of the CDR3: TGTGCCAGCAGTTTATCAGGGGTAGGTGGGGCCAACGTCCTGACTTTC. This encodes CASSLSGVGGANVLTF.

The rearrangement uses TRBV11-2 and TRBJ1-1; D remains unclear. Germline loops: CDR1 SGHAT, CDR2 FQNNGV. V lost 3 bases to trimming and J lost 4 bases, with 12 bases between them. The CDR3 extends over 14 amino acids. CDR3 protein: CASSFTVRFTEAFF. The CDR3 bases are TGTGCCAGCAGCTTTACAGTAAGGTTCACTGAAGCTTTCTTT.

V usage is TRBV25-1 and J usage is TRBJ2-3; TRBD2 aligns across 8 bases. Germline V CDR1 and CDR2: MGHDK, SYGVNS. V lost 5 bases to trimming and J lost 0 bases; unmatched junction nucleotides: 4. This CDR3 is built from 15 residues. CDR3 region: CASSSPSGSTDTQYF. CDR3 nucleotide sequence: TGTGCCAGCAGTTCACCTAGCGGGAGCACAGATACGCAGTATTTT.

The CDR3 region is CASSEVGPPNYGYTF. DNA of the CDR3: TGTGCCAGCAGTGAAGTGGGGCCTCCTAACTATGGCTACACCTTC. The chain links TRBV2 to TRBJ1-2; possibly TRBD1 for D (5 bases). Trimming took 1 base from V and 0 from J, leaving 9 bases between them. The CDR3 spans 15 residues. The germline CDR1 and CDR2 sequences are SNHLY and FYNNEI.

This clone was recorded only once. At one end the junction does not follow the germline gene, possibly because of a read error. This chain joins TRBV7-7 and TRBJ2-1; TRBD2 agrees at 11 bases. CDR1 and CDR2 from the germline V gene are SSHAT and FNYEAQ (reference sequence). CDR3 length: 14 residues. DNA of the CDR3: TGTGCTAGCAGCTTAGCGGGAGGGCAGAATGAGCAGTTCTTC. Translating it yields CASSLAGGQNEQFF.

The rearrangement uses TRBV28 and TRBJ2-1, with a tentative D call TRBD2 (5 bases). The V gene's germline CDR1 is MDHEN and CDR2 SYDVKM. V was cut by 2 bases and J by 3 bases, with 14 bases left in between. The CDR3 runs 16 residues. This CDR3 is CASSLEGRASYNEQFF. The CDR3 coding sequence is TGTGCCAGCAGTTTAGAGGGTAGGGCTAGCTACAATGAGCAGTTCTTC.

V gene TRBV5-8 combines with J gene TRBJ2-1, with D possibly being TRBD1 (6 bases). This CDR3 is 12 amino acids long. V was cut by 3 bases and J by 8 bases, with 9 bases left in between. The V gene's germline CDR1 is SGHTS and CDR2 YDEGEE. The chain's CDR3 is CASSSQGYEQFF. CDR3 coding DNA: TGTGCCAGCAGCTCACAGGGCTATGAGCAGTTCTTC.

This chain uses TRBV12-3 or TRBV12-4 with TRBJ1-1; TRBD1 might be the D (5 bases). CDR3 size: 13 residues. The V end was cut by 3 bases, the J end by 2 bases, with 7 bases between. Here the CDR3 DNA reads TGTGCCAGCAGTTTCAGGGTAAACACTGAAGCTTTCTTT. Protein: CASSFRVNTEAFF.

CDR3: CASSPTYRGLDTEAFF. The CDR3 nucleotides read TGTGCCAGCAGTCCCACCTACAGGGGGTTGGACACTGAAGCTTTCTTT. The rearrangement links TRBV27 to TRBJ1-1; 8 bases are a match to TRBD1. V lost 5 bases, J lost 3 bases, and 11 bases stayed unmatched. CDR1 MNHEY and CDR2 SMNVEV come from the germline V gene (reference sequence). This CDR3 has 16 amino acids.

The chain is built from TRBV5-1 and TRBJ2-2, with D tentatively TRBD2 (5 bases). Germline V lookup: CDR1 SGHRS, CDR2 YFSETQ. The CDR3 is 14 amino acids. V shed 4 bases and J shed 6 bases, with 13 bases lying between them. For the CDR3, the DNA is TGCGCCAGCAGCCTGGGGTATAGCGCCGGGGAGCTGTTTTTT. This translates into CASSLGYSAGELFF.

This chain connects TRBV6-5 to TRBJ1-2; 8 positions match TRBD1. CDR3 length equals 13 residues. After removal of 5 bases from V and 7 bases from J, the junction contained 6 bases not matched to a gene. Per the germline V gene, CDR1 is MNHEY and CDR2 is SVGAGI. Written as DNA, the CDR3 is TGTGCCAGCAGTACAGACAGGGGACTTGGCTACACCTTC. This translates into CASSTDRGLGYTF.

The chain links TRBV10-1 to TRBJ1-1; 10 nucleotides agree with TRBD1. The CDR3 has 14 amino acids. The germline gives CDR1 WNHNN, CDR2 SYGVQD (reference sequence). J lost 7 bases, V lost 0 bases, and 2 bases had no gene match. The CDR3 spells CASSESGQGREAFF. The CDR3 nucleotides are TGCGCCAGCAGTGAGTCGGGACAGGGGCGTGAAGCTTTCTTT.

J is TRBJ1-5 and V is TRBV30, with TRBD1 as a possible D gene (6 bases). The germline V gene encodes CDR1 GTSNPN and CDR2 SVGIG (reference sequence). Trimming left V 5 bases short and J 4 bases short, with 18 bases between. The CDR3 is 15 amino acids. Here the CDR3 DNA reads TGTGCCTGGGCCGACGGCGGGGGCTTAAATCAGCCCCAGCATTTT. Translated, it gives CAWADGGGLNQPQHF.

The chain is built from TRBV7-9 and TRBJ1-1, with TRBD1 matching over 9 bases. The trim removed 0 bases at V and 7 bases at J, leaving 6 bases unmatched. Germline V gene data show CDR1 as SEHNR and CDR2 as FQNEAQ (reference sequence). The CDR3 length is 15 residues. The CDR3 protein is CASSLAGQGTNEAFF. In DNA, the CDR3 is TGTGCCAGCAGCTTAGCTGGACAGGGGACCAATGAAGCTTTCTTT.

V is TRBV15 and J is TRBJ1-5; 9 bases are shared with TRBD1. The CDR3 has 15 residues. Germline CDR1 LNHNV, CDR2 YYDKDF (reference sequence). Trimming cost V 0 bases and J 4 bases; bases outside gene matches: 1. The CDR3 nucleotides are TGTGCCACCAGCAGAGACGGACAGGGGAATCAGCCCCAGCATTTT. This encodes CATSRDGQGNQPQHF.

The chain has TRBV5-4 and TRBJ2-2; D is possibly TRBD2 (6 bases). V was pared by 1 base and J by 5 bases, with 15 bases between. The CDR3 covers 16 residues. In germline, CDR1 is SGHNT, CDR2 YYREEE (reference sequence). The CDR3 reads CASSLPSKEGTGELFF. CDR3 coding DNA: TGTGCCAGCAGCTTGCCCTCGAAGGAGGGGACCGGGGAGCTGTTTTTT.

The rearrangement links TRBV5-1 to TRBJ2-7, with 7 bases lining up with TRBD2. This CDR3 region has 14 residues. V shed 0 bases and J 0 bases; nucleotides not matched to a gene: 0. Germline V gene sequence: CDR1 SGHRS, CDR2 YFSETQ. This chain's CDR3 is CASSLGEGSYEQYF. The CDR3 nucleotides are TGCGCCAGCAGCTTGGGGGAGGGCTCCTACGAGCAGTACTTC.

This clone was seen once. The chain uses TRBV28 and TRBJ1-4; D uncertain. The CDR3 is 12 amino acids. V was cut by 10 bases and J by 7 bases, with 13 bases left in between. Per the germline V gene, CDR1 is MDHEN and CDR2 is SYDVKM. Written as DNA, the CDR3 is TGTGCCATACGGGGAGTAGGTGAAAAACTGTTTTTT. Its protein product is CAIRGVGEKLFF.

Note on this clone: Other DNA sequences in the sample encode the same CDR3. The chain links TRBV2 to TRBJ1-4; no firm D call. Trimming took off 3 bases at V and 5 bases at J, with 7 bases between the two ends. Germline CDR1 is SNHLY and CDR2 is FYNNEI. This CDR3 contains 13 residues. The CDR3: CASSDGVNEKLFF. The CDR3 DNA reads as TGTGCCAGCAGTGACGGAGTGAATGAAAAACTGTTTTTT.

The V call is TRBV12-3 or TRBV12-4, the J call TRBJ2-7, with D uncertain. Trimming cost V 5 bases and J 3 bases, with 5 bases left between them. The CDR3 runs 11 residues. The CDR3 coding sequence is TGTGCCAGCAGTAATCACTACGAGCAGTACTTC. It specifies CASSNHYEQYF.

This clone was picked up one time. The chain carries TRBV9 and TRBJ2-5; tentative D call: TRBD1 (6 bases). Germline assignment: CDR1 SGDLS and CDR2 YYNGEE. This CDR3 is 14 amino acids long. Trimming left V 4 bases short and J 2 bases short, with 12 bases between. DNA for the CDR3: TGTGCCAGCAGCAGACAGGTTCAACAAGAGACCCAGTACTTC. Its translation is CASSRQVQQETQYF.

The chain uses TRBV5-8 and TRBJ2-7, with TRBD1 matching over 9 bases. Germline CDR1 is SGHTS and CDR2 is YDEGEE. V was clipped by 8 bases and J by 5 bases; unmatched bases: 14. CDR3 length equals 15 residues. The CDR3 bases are TGTGCCAGTTACCCAACAGGGGGCTATTCCCACGAGCAGTACGTC. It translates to CASYPTGGYSHEQYV.

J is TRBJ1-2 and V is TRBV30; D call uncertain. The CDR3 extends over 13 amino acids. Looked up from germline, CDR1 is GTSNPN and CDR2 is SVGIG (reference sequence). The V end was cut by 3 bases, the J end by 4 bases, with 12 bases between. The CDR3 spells CAWRREVTYGYTF. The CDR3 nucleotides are TGTGCCTGGAGGAGGGAAGTGACCTATGGCTACACCTTC.

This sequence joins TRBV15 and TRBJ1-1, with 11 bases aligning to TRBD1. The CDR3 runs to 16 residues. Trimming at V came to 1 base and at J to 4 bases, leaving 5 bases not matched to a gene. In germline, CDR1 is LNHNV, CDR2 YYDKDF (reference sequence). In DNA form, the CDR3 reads TGTGCCACCAGCAGAGTAACCGGGACAGGGGGCACTGAAGCTTTCTTT. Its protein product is CATSRVTGTGGTEAFF.

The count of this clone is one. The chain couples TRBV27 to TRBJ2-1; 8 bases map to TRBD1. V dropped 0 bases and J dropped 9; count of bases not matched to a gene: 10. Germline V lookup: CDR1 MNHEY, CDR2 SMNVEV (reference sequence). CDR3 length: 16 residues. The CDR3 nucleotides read TGTGCCAGCAGTTTATCTCTAGACAGGGGAGTGGGTGAGCAGTTCTTC. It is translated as CASSLSLDRGVGEQFF.

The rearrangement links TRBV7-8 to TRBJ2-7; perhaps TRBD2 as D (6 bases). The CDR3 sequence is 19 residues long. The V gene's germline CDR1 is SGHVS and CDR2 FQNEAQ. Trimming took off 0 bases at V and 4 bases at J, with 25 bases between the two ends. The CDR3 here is CASSLALTPGDIFMYEQYF. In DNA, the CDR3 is TGTGCCAGCAGCTTAGCCCTGACCCCGGGAGACATATTTATGTACGAGCAGTACTTC.

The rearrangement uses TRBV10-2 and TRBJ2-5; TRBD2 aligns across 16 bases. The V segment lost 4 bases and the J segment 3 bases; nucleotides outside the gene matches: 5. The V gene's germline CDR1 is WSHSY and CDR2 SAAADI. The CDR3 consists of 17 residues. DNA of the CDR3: TGCGCCAGCAGTGGGGGACTAGCGGGGGGGAGGAAAGAGACCCAGTACTTC. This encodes CASSGGLAGGRKETQYF.

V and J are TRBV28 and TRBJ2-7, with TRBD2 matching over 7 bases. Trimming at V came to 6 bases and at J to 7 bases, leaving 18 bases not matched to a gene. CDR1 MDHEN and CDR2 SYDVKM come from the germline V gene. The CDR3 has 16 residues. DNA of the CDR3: TGTGCCAGCAGCTCTGCCGGCGGGAGCCCTTTTCCGGAGCAGTACTTC. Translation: CASSSAGGSPFPEQYF.

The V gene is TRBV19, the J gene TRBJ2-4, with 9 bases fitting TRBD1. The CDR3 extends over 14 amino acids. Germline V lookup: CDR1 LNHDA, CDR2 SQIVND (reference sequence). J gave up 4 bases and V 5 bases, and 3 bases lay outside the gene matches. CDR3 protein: CASSFGTGKNIQYF. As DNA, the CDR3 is TGTGCCAGTAGTTTCGGGACAGGGAAAAACATTCAGTACTTC.

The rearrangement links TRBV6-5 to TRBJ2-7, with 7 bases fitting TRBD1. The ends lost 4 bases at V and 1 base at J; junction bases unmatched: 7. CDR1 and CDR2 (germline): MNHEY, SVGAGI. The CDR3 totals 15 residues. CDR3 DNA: TGTGCCAGCAGTTCGACGGGACAGAATTCCTACGAGCAGTACTTC. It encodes CASSSTGQNSYEQYF.

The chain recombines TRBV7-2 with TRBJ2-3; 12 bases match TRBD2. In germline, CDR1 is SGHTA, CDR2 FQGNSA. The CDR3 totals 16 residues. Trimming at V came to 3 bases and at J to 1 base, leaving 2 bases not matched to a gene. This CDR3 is CASSFRLAGGTDTQYF. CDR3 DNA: TGTGCCAGCAGCTTTCGACTAGCGGGGGGCACAGATACGCAGTATTTT. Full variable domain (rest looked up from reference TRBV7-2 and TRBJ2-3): GAGVSQSPSNKVTEKGKDVELRCDPISGHTALYWYRQSLGQGLEFLIYFQGNSAPDKSGLPSDRFSAERTGGSVSTLTIQRTQQEDSAVYLCASSFRLAGGTDTQYFGPGTRLTVL.